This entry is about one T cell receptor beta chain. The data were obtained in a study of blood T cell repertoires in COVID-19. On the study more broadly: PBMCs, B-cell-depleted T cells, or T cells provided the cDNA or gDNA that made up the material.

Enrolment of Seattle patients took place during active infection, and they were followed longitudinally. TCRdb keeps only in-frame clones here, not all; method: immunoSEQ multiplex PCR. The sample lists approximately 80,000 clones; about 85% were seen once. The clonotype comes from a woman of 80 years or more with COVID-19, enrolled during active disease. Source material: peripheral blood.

CDR3 sequence (DNA): TGTGCCAGCAGCCCGGGACTAGCGGGAGTCTTCGAGCAGTACTTC. Translation: CASSPGLAGVFEQYF. The V and J genes are TRBV11-2 and TRBJ2-7; the match to TRBD2 covers 14 bases. The CDR3 covers 15 residues. The trim removed 5 bases at V and 6 bases at J, leaving 6 bases unmatched. In germline, CDR1 is SGHAT, CDR2 FQNNGV. The whole variable domain, filled in from reference TRBV11-2 and TRBJ2-7, reads EAGVAQSPRYKIIEKRQSVAFWCNPISGHATLYWYQQILGQGPKLLIQFQNNGVVDDSQLPKDRFSAERLKGVDSTLKIQPAKLEDSAVYLCASSPGLAGVFEQYFGPGTRLTVT.